The next 26 T cell receptor beta chains were all read from a single sample in a study of blood T cells in healthy people across ages. Together with a sample-barcoded 5' primer, a J-beta primer mix was included in a second PCR lasting roughly 6 to 12 cycles. One entry per CDR3 protein results from TCRdb running MiXCR on the 5' RACE reads. Of some 710,000 distinct CDR3 sequences listed, about a fifth are singletons. The sequencing input was blood. The receptor set was obtained from a man between 65 and 85 years old in good health.

This clonotype was seen only a few times. The V and J genes are TRBV29-1 and TRBJ2-3, with 9 nucleotides matching TRBD1. From germline, CDR1 is SQVTM and CDR2 ANQGSEA. Germline trimming cut 4 bases from V and 1 base from J; bases unmatched to any gene: 3. The CDR3 spans 14 residues. In nucleotides, the CDR3 is TGCAGCGTTGGTCGGACAGGGGGCACAGATACGCAGTATTTT. Its protein product is CSVGRTGGTDTQYF.

CDR3 amino acids: CASRPIGRGPGTEAFF. The CDR3 coding sequence is TGTGCCAGCAGACCAATAGGCAGGGGGCCCGGCACTGAAGCTTTCTTT. The gene calls are TRBV27 and TRBJ1-1; 8 positions agree with TRBD1. Germline lookup yields CDR1 MNHEY and CDR2 SMNVEV (reference sequence). The J segment lost 4 bases and the V segment lost 6 bases, leaving 13 bases of the junction unmatched. The CDR3 runs 16 residues.

In the case of this clonotype: The junction departs from germline at one end; a sequencing error may be responsible. The rearrangement joins TRBV6-5 to TRBJ2-7, with TRBD1 matching over 8 bases. The CDR3 has 14 residues. Per the germline V gene, CDR1 is MNHEY and CDR2 is SVGAGI. The CDR3 spells CAGSLNTGGYEQYF. CDR3 nucleotide sequence: TGTGCCGGCAGCCTAAATACAGGGGGCTACGAGCAGTACTTC.

This clonotype has at least ten counts. V is TRBV29-1 and J is TRBJ1-2; a weak D match, TRBD1 (5 bases). This CDR3 is 13 amino acids long. The ends were cut back, 3 bases at V and 4 bases at J, with 12 bases in the middle. Germline assignment: CDR1 SQVTM and CDR2 ANQGSEA. For the CDR3, the DNA is TGCAGCGTTGATCGGGGCGGGGGCTATGGCTACACCTTC. Its translation is CSVDRGGGYGYTF.

This clonotype was picked up many times. One end of the junction varies from germline; a read error may be responsible. J is TRBJ2-5 and V is TRBV3-1; no firm D call. The CDR3 runs to 10 residues. Germline assignment: CDR1 LGHDT and CDR2 YNNKEL (reference sequence). CDR3 residues: CASSQGRTVF. As DNA, the CDR3 is TGTGCCAGCAGCCAAGGACGGACGGTCTTC.

V gene TRBV24-1 combines with J gene TRBJ2-1; 7 bases line up with TRBD2. The J segment lost 2 bases and the V segment lost 1 base, leaving 1 base of the junction unmatched. This CDR3 is built from 15 residues. The germline gives CDR1 KGHDR, CDR2 SFDVKD. CDR3 in DNA: TGTGCCACCAGTGATTTAGCGGGGCCCTACAATGAGCAGTTCTTC. It codes for CATSDLAGPYNEQFF.

The CDR3 is CASAWGPGAYEQYF. The CDR3 bases are TGTGCCAGCGCTTGGGGACCAGGCGCCTACGAGCAGTACTTC. The V call is TRBV12-3 or TRBV12-4, the J call TRBJ2-5; D is perhaps TRBD1 or TRBD2 (5 bases each). The DNA end lines up better with TRBJ2-7; the J call may be wrong. The CDR3 has 14 amino acids.

This chain connects TRBV20-1 to TRBJ2-5; D uncertain. The V gene lost 2 bases and the J gene lost 0 bases, with 4 bases spanning the gap. This CDR3 comprises 12 residues. Germline CDR1 reads DFQATT; CDR2 reads SNEGSKA (reference sequence). CDR3 bases: TGCAGTGCTAGATGGAACCAAGAGACCCAGTACTTC. This codes for CSARWNQETQYF.

This rearrangement joins TRBV6-6 to TRBJ1-1; D gene uncertain. Trimming took off 7 bases at V and 6 bases at J, with 15 bases between the two ends. This CDR3 is 13 amino acids long. The germline CDR1 and CDR2 sequences are MNHNY and SVGAGI (reference sequence). The CDR3: CASKMTGDAEAFF. For the CDR3, the DNA is TGTGCCAGCAAGATGACTGGAGACGCTGAAGCTTTCTTT.

Ten or more counts support this clonotype. CDR3 in amino acids: CASSDIGYEQYV. Here the CDR3 DNA reads TGTGCCAGCAGCGATATAGGGTACGAGCAGTACGTC. V gene TRBV5-5 combines with J gene TRBJ2-7; D is unclear. V was clipped by 4 bases and J by 4 bases, with 9 bases between them. The CDR3 consists of 12 residues. Germline assignment: CDR1 SGHKS and CDR2 YYEKEE (reference sequence).

The J gene is TRBJ2-3, the V gene TRBV12-3 or TRBV12-4, with unresolved D. Trimming pared 7 bases from V and 0 bases from J, leaving 14 bases between. The CDR3 runs to 15 residues. The CDR3 bases are TGTGCCAGCACCACCCGGCCGGTGAGCACAGATACGCAGTATTTT. It encodes CASTTRPVSTDTQYF.

As to this clonotype: Relative to the germline gene, one junction end is altered; a read error may explain this. The genes are TRBV5-5 and TRBJ2-5, with 13 bases identical to TRBD2. The CDR3 covers 17 residues. Germline lookup yields CDR1 SGHKS and CDR2 YYEKEE (reference sequence). The CDR3 loop reads CASSPGLAGVPQETRYF. The CDR3 DNA sequence: TGTGCCAGCAGCCCAGGACTAGCGGGGGTCCCCCAAGAGACCCGGTACTTC.

The rearrangement uses TRBV29-1 and TRBJ2-1; D might be TRBD1 (8 bases). CDR1 and CDR2 (germline): SQVTM, ANQGSEA. CDR3 length: 14 amino acids. V was shortened by 7 bases and J by 6 bases, with 19 bases between the two germline ends. The CDR3 loop is CSAAAGQAPNEQFF. The DNA of the CDR3 is TGCAGCGCTGCAGCGGGACAGGCACCCAATGAGCAGTTCTTC.

This clonotype occurred a few times. The chain has TRBV5-1 and TRBJ2-7; 9 positions agree with TRBD2. The CDR3 is made up of 16 amino acids. The V and J ends lost 3 bases and 4 bases, in that order; junction bases with no gene match: 11. Germline CDR1 reads SGHRS; CDR2 reads YFSETQ. The DNA for the CDR3 is TGCGCCAGCAGCTCCGGACTTAGCGGGGGACAGTACGAGCAGTACTTC. As protein: CASSSGLSGGQYEQYF.

This clonotype showed up just a few times. This sequence joins TRBV3-1 and TRBJ2-5; possibly TRBD1 for D (5 bases). Looked up from germline, CDR1 is LGHDT and CDR2 is YNNKEL (reference sequence). The CDR3 sequence is 14 residues long. Deletions cut 5 bases from V and 5 bases from J, with 15 bases between. The CDR3 DNA reads TGTGCCAGCAGCTATGGGGCCCTTCAGGAGACCCAGTACTTC. This encodes CASSYGALQETQYF.

This clonotype was recorded once. V and J are TRBV7-2 and TRBJ1-3, with no clear D. CDR1 and CDR2 from the germline V gene are SGHTA and FQGNSA. There are 17 residues in the CDR3. The V end was cut by 5 bases, the J end by 0 bases, with 17 bases between. Here the CDR3 DNA reads TGTGCCAGCAGCCGACATTCTCCCATTTTCTCTGGAAACACCATATATTTT. Amino acid sequence: CASSRHSPIFSGNTIYF.

There are a few counts of this clonotype. The chain has TRBV7-9 and TRBJ2-7; TRBD2 matches 12 bases. V lost 5 bases, J lost 6 bases, and 5 bases stayed unmatched. Germline V lookup: CDR1 SEHNR, CDR2 FQNEAQ (reference sequence). This CDR3 region has 14 residues. CDR3 in DNA: TGTGCCAGCAGCCAACTAGCGGGGGGCCTCGAGCAGTACTTC. Translating it yields CASSQLAGGLEQYF.

The J gene is TRBJ1-5, the V gene TRBV12-3 or TRBV12-4, with unresolved D. With 3 bases removed from V and 1 base from J, the gap between germline ends came to 7 bases. The CDR3 length is 14 residues. The CDR3 region is CASSFGWSNQPQHF. The CDR3 DNA sequence: TGTGCCAGCAGTTTTGGGTGGAGCAATCAGCCCCAGCATTTT.

The chain employs TRBV21-1 and TRBJ2-1; the table's TRBD1 call for D was not verified on the DNA. TRBV21-1 is assigned pseudogene status. The CDR3 is 19 amino acids. CDR3 DNA sequence: TGTGCCAGCAGCAAAAAGGGTCCACAGGGGGCGTCCCCTTACAATGAGCAGTTCTTC. Amino acids: CASSKKGPQGASPYNEQFF.

The chain links TRBV29-1 to TRBJ1-2, with 9 bases matching TRBD1. The CDR3 totals 14 residues. J gave up 7 bases and V 5 bases, and 11 bases lay outside the gene matches. Per the germline V gene, CDR1 is SQVTM and CDR2 is ANQGSEA. The CDR3 sequence: CSVPGQGDVGGYTF. CDR3 nucleotide sequence: TGCAGCGTTCCGGGACAGGGAGACGTTGGTGGCTACACCTTC.

This clonotype was picked up a small number of times. The CDR3, as DNA: TGCGCCAGCTACCGAGGGCTCGGGGCCAACGTCCTGACTTTC. This codes for CASYRGLGANVLTF. J is TRBJ2-6 and V is TRBV10-2, with a tentative D call TRBD2 (5 bases). Germline V CDR1 and CDR2: WSHSY, SAAADI. The ends were cut back, 8 bases at V and 4 bases at J, with 12 bases in the middle. The CDR3 loop spans 14 amino acids.

The V call is TRBV5-1, the J call TRBJ2-3; TRBD1 matches at 7 bases. The J segment lost 3 bases and the V segment lost 3 bases, leaving 7 bases of the junction unmatched. CDR3 size: 15 residues. Germline assignment: CDR1 SGHRS and CDR2 YFSETQ. The CDR3 sequence is CASSSVDRETDTQYF. CDR3 nucleotide sequence: TGCGCCAGCAGCTCCGTCGACAGGGAGACAGATACGCAGTATTTT.

There are a few counts of this clonotype. The chain employs TRBV23-1 and TRBJ1-1; a possible D gene is TRBD1 (5 bases). TRBV23-1 is an open reading frame, and its role is uncertain. The CDR3 is made up of 11 amino acids. The V end was cut by 10 bases, the J end by 5 bases, with 11 bases between. CDR3 sequence reads: CATLRGTEAFF. The CDR3 DNA reads TGCGCCACCTTACGGGGGACTGAAGCTTTCTTT.

On this clonotype itself: The junction departs from the called germline gene at one end, perhaps through a read error. V and J are TRBV7-3 and TRBJ1-1, with D perhaps matching TRBD1 (6 bases). The CDR3 covers 13 residues. Germline V gives CDR1 SGHTA, CDR2 FQGTGA. In DNA, the CDR3 is TGTGCCAGCAGCCCACAGGGAAACATTGAAGCTTTCTTT. It specifies CASSPQGNIEAFF. Looking up the rest from reference TRBV7-3 and TRBJ1-1 gives the full variable domain: GAGVSQTPSNKVTEKGKYVELRCDPISGHTALYWYRQSLGQGPEFLIYFQGTGAADDSGLPNDRFFAVRPEGSVSTLKIQRTERGDSAVYLCASSPQGNIEAFFGQGTRLTVV.

This clonotype appeared a few times. This chain connects TRBV12-3 or TRBV12-4 to TRBJ2-3, with no clear D. The ends were cut back, 2 bases at V and 14 bases at J, with 11 bases in the middle. This CDR3 spans 11 amino acids. The CDR3 sequence: CASSLRNDRYF. The CDR3 DNA reads TGTGCCAGCAGTTTACGAAATGATCGGTATTTT.

As to this clonotype: The CDR3 ends on some other residue instead of the conserved phenylalanine or tryptophan, so this is likely a read error. The V call is TRBV10-3, the J call TRBJ2-5, with D perhaps matching TRBD1 (6 bases). V lost 4 bases, J lost 4 bases, and 13 bases lay in between. CDR1 and CDR2 from the germline V gene are ENHRY and SYGVKD. There are 14 residues in the CDR3. CDR3 sequence reads: CAISAQGRVETQYS. Here the CDR3 DNA reads TGTGCCATCAGTGCCCAGGGGCGTGTAGAGACCCAGTACTCC.